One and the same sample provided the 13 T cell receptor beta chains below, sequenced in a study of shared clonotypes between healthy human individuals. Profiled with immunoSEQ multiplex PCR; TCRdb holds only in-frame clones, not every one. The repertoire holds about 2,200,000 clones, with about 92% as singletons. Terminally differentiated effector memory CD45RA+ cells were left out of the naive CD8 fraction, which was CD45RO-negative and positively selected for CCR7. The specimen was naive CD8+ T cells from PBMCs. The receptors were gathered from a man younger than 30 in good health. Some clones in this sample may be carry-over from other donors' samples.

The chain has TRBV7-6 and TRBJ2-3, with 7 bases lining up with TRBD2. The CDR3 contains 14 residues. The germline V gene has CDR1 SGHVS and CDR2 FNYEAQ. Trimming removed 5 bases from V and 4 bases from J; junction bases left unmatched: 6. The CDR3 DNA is TGTGCCAGCAGCCCGGGGAGGGGCGCAGATACGCAGTATTTT. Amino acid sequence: CASSPGRGADTQYF.

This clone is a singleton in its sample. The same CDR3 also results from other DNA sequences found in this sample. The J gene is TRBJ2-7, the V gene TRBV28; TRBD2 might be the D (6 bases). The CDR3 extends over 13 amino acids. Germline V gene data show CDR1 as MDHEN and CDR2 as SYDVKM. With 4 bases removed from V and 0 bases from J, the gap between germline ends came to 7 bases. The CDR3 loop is CASSWRGSYEQYF. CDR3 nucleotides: TGTGCCAGCAGTTGGCGGGGCTCCTACGAGCAGTACTTC.

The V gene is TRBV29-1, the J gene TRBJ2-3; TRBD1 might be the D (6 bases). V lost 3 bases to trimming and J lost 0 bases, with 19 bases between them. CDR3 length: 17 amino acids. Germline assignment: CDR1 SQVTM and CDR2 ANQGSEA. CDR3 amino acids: CSVEGASWATSTDTQYF. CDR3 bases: TGCAGCGTTGAGGGGGCTAGCTGGGCGACTAGCACAGATACGCAGTATTTT.

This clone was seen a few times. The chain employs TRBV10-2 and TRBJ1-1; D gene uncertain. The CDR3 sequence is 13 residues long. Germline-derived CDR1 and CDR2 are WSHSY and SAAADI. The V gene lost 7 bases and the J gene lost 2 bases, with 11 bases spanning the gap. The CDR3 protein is CASTSLLNTEAFF. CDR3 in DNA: TGCGCCAGCACTTCTCTTCTTAACACTGAAGCTTTCTTT.

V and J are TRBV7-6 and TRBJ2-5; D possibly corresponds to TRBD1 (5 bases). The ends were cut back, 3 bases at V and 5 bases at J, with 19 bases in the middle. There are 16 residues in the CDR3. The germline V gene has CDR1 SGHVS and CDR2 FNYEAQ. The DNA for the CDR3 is TGTGCCAGCAGCTTTCTAGGACCCAGGGTCGGGGAGACCCAGTACTTC. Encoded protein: CASSFLGPRVGETQYF.

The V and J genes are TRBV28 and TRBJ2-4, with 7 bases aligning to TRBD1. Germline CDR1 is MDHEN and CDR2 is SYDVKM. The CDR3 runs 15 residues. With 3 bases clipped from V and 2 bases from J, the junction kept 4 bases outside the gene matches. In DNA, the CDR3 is TGTGCCAGCAGTTTCACAGGGGAATCCAAAAACATTCAGTACTTC. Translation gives CASSFTGESKNIQYF.

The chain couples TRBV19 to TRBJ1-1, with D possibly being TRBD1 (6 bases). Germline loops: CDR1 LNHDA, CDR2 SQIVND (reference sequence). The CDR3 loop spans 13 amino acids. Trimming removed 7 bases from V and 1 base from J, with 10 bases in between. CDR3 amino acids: CASTGGQNTEAFF. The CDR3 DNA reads TGTGCCAGTACGGGGGGACAGAACACTGAAGCTTTCTTT.

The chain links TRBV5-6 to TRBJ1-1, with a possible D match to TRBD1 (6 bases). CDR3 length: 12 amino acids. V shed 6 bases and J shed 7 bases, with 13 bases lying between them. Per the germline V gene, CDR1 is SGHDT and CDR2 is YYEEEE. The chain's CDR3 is CASNSQGGEAFF. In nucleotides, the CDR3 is TGTGCCAGCAACTCACAGGGCGGTGAAGCTTTCTTT.

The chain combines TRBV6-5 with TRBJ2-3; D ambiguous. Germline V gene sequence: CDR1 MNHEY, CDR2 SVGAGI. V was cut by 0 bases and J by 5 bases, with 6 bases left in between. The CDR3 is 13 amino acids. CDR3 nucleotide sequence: TGTGCCAGCAGTTACTCGTCCGAAGATACGCAGTATTTT. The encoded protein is CASSYSSEDTQYF.

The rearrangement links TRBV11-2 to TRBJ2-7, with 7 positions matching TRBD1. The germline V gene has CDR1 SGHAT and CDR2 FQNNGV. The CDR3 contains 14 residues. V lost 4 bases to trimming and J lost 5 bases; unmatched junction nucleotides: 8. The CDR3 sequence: CASSSRQGIDEQYF. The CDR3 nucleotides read TGTGCCAGCAGCTCTCGACAGGGTATCGACGAGCAGTACTTC.

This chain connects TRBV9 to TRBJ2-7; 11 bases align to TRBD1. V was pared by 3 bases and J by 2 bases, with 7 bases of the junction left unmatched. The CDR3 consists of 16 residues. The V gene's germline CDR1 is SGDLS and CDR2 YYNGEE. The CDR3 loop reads CASSAEGQGGPYEQYF. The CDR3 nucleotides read TGTGCCAGCAGCGCCGAGGGACAGGGGGGCCCCTACGAGCAGTACTTC. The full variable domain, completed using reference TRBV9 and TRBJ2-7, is DSGVTQTPKHLITATGQRVTLRCSPRSGDLSVYWYQQSLDQGLQFLIQYYNGEERAKGNILERFSAQQFPDLHSELNLSSLELGDSALYFCASSAEGQGGPYEQYFGPGTRLTVT.

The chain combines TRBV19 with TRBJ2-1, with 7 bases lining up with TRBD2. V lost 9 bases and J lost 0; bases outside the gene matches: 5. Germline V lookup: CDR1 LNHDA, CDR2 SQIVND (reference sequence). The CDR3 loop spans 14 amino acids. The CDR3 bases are TGTGCCAGCACTAGCGCAGGCTCCTACAATGAGCAGTTCTTC. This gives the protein CASTSAGSYNEQFF.

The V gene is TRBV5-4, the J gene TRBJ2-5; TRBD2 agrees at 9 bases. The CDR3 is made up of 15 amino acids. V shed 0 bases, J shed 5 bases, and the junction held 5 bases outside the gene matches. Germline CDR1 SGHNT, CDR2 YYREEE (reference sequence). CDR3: CASSLGVAGVETQYF. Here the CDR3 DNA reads TGTGCCAGCAGCTTGGGAGTAGCGGGAGTCGAGACCCAGTACTTC.